This T cell receptor beta chain was obtained from a study of T-cell memory formation after mild COVID-19. About the study: TCR clusters showed largely donor specificity.

5'RACE primed from the constant segment yielded TCR alpha and TCR beta cDNA libraries bearing sample barcodes and UMIs. TCRdb re-called the 5' RACE reads through MiXCR, storing one row per CDR3 protein. Here the sample spans some 50,000 distinct CDR3 sequences, about 12% being singletons. There are 14 residues in the CDR3. The V end was cut by 6 bases, the J end by 5 bases, with 16 bases between. Germline V gene data show CDR1 as MNHEY and CDR2 as SVGEGT. The sequenced sample consisted of PBMCs or a T cell subset sorted from them (not recorded which). The V and J genes are TRBV6-2 or TRBV6-3 and TRBJ1-1, with TRBD1 as a possible D gene (5 bases). The clonotype originates from a man younger than 35 who had mild COVID-19 (a few samples of this study predate the infection). Cell type and time point are not known. CDR3 amino acids: CASSFNPHRTEAFF. The DNA of the CDR3 is TGTGCCAGCAGCTTCAACCCCCACAGGACTGAAGCTTTCTTT.